This T cell receptor beta chain emerged from a study of CD8 T cells in Susac syndrome. Study as a whole: The sequenced Susac syndrome patients included more than five who had clinically active disease and eight or nine who were in remission.

Diagnostic criteria for definite or probable disease, in their recently defined form, were met by the patients with Susac syndrome. Random-hexamer reverse transcription was applied to roughly 0.5 to 1 ug RNA. From the immunoSEQ multiplex PCR reads, TCRdb called clonotypes with MiXCR, one entry per CDR3 protein. The repertoire holds under 200,000 distinct CDR3 sequences, more than 90% seen once, with more than 0.08% in the top ten. Overall study findings and caveats: Expansion of clones was not seen in the CD4+ T cell repertoires of Susac syndrome.

As for this clonotype: What it binds is unknown.

V was shortened by 6 bases and J by 1 base, with 18 bases between the two germline ends. CDR1 and CDR2 (germline): SGHTA, FQGNSA. The CDR3 sequence is 16 residues long. Sequenced: CD4+ T cells from PBMCs. This sequence originates from a human donor with Susac syndrome. The chain couples TRBV7-2 to TRBJ2-5; tentatively, D is TRBD2 (6 bases). The chain's CDR3 is CASSTSHIFPQETQYF. The CDR3 DNA reads TGTGCCAGCAGTACTAGCCATATATTCCCCCAAGAGACCCAGTACTTC.